This TCR beta chain was captured in a study of response to subunit inactivated influenza vaccine. TCRdb passed the RT-PCR reads through MiXCR, listing each CDR3 protein once. Among 650,000 to 800,000 distinct CDR3 sequences listed, around 13% were seen once. As for this clonotype: Its antigen remains unidentified.

Study results and caveats: With each seasonal influenza vaccination, the authors suggested, few new T cells are recruited.

The material sequenced was PBMCs from blood, taken about 14 days before vaccination. This receptor was taken from a man over 45 who received an inactivated influenza vaccine.

In DNA form, the CDR3 reads TGCGCCAGCAGCCAAGACCGGCTAGCGGTTACCGGGGAGCTGTTTTTT. This encodes CASSQDRLAVTGELFF. The V call is TRBV4-3, the J call TRBJ2-2, with 7 bases matching TRBD2. The ends lost 0 bases at V and 5 bases at J; junction bases unmatched: 6. The CDR3 has 16 residues. Germline V CDR1 and CDR2: LGHNA, YSLEER.